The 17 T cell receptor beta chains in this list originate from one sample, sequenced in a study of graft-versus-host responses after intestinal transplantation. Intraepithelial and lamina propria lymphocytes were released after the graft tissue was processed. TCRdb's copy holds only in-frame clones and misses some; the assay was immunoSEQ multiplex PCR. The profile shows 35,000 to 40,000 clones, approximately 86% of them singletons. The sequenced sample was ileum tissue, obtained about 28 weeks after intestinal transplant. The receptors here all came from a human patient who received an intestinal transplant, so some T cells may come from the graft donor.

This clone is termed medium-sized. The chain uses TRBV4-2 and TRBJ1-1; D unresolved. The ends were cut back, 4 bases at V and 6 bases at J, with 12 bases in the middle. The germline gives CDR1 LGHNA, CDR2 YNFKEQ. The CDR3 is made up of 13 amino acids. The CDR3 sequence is CASSLRRAAEAFF. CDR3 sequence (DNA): TGTGCCAGCAGCCTAAGAAGAGCAGCTGAAGCTTTCTTT.

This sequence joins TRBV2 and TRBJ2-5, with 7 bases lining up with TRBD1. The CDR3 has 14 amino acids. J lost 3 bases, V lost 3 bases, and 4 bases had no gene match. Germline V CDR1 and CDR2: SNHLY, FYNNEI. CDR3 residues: CASSEATGKETQYF. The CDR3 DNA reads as TGTGCCAGCAGTGAGGCGACAGGGAAAGAGACCCAGTACTTC.

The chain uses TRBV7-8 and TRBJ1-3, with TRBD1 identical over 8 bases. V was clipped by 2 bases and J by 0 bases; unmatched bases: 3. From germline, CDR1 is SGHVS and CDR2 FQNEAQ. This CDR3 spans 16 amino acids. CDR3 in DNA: TGTGCCAGCAGCTTAACAGGGGGTTTCTCTGGAAACACCATATATTTT. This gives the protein CASSLTGGFSGNTIYF.

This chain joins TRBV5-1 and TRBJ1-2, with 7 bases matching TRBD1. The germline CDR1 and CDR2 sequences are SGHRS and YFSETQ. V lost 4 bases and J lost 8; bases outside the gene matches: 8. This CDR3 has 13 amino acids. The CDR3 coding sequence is TGCGCCAGCAGCCGACAGGGTGAGGAGGGCTACACCTTC. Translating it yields CASSRQGEEGYTF. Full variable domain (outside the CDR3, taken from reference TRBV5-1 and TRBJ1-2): KAGVTQTPRYLIKTRGQQVTLSCSPISGHRSVSWYQQTPGQGLQFLFEYFSETQRNKGNFPGRFSGRQFSNSRSEMNVSTLELGDSALYLCASSRQGEEGYTFGSGTRLTVV.

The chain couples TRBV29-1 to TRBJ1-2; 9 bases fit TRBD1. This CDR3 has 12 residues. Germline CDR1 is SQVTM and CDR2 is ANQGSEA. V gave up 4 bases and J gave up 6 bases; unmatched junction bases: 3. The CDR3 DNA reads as TGCAGCGTTGGCCGGGACAGGGATGGCTACACCTTC. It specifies CSVGRDRDGYTF.

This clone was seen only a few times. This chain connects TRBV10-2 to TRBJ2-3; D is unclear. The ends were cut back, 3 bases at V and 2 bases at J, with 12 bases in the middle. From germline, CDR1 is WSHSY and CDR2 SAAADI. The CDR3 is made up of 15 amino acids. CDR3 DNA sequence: TGCGCCAGCAGTGACCCCGTCGGTTTCACAGATACGCAGTATTTT. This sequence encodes CASSDPVGFTDTQYF.

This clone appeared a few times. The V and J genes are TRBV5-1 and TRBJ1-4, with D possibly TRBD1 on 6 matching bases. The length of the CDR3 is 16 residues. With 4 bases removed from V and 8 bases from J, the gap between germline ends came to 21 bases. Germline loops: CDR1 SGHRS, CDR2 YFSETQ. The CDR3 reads CASSGGDIFLGEKLFF. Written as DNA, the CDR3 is TGCGCCAGCAGCGGTGGGGACATCTTCCTAGGGGAAAAACTGTTTTTT.

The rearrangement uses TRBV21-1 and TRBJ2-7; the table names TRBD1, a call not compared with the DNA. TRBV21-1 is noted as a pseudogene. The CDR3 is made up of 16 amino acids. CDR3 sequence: CASSKGAGTGDYEQYF. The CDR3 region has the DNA TGTGCCAGCAGCAAAGGGGCCGGGACAGGTGACTACGAGCAGTACTTC.

The CDR3, as DNA: TGTGCCAGCAGACTATCGAGGAGCTCCTACAATGAGCAGTTCTTC. Its translation: CASRLSRSSYNEQFF. V is TRBV7-8 and J is TRBJ2-1; D call uncertain. The CDR3 has 15 residues. The germline V gene encodes CDR1 SGHVS and CDR2 FQNEAQ. The V gene lost 6 bases and the J gene lost 0 bases, with 12 bases spanning the gap. Complete variable domain (other parts from reference TRBV7-8 and TRBJ2-1): GAGVSQSPRYKVAKRGQDVALRCDPISGHVSLFWYQQALGQGPEFLTYFQNEAQLDKSGLPSDRFFAERPEGSVSTLKIQRTQQEDSAVYLCASRLSRSSYNEQFFGPGTRLTVL.

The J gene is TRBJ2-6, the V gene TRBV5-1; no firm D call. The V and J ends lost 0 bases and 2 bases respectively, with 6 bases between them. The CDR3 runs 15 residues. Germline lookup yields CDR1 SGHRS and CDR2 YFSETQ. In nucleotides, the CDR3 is TGCGCCAGCAGCTTGGGAGCTGCTGGGGCCAACGTCCTGACTTTC. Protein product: CASSLGAAGANVLTF.

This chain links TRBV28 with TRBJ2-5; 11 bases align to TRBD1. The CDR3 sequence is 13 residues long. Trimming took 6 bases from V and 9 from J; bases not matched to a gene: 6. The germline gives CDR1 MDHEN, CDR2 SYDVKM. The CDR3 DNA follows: TGTGCCAGCAGCCTAACGGGACAGGGGGCCCAGTACTTC. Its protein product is CASSLTGQGAQYF.

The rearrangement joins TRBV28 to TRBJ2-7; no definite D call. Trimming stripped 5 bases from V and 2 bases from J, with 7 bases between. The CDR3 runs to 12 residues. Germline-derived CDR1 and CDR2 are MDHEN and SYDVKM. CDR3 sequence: CASSQRTYEQYF. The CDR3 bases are TGTGCCAGCAGTCAAAGGACCTACGAGCAGTACTTC.

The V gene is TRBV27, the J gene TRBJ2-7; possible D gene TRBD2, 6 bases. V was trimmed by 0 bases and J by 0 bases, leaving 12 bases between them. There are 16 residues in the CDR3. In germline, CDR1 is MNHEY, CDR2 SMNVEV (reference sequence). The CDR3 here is CASSLSKGTLSYEQYF. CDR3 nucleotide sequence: TGTGCCAGCAGTTTATCGAAGGGGACTCTCTCCTACGAGCAGTACTTC.

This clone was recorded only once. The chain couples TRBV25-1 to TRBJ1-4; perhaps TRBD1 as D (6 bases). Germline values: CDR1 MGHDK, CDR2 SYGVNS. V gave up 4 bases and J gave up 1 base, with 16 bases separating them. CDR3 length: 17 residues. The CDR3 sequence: CASSGTGGGGTNEKLFF. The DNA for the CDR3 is TGTGCCAGCAGTGGAACCGGGGGAGGGGGAACTAATGAAAAACTGTTTTTT.

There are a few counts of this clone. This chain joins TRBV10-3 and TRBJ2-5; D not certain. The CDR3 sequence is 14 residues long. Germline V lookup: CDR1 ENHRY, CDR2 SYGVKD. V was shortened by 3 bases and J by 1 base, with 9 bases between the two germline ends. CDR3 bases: TGTGCCATCAGTGAAGCGCAGGCCCAAGAGACCCAGTACTTC. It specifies CAISEAQAQETQYF.

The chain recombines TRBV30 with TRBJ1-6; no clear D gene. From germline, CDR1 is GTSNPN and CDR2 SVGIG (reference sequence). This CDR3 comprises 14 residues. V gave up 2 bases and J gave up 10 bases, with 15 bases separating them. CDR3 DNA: TGTGCCTGGAGTTCAACGACAACCTGGTCACCCCTCCACTTT. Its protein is CAWSSTTTWSPLHF. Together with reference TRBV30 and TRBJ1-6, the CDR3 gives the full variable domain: SQTIHQWPATLVQPVGSPLSLECTVEGTSNPNLYWYRQAAGRGLQLLFYSVGIGQISSEVPQNLSASRPQDRQFILSSKKLLLSDSGFYLCAWSSTTTWSPLHFGNGTRLTVT.

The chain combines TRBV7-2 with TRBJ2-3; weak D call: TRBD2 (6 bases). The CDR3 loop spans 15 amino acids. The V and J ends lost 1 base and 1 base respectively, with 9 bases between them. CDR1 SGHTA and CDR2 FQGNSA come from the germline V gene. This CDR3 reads CASSLGWGGTDTQYF. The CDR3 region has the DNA TGTGCCAGCAGCTTAGGTTGGGGGGGCACAGATACGCAGTATTTT.